This T cell receptor (beta chain) was identified during a study of T cells in Graves' hyperthyroidism and ophthalmopathy. In patients aged 18 to 65, hyperthyroidism was newly diagnosed, with duration under 2 months. The source material, RNA transcripts, was used to amplify TCR beta CDR3 regions. Primed by the HTBI set, a first-round RT-PCR was run on the TCR CDR3. TCRdb passed the multiplex PCR reads through MiXCR, listing each CDR3 protein once. The sample includes roughly 260,000 distinct CDR3 sequences, 13% to 15% seen only once; the top ten take 13%. Trimming removed 5 bases at V and 0 bases at J, with 11 bases between. The CDR3 consists of 13 residues. Per the germline V gene, CDR1 is DFQATT and CDR2 is SNEGSKA (reference sequence). The table lists this clonotype with many counts.

This receptor was obtained from a woman aged 40 to 50 with Graves' hyperthyroidism that later progressed to Graves' ophthalmopathy. The material sequenced was blood. The rearrangement links TRBV20-1 to TRBJ2-7; D may be TRBD2 (6 bases). CDR3 DNA sequence: TGCAGTGCTCTGACTAGGAGCTCCTACGAGCAGTACTTC. Its translation: CSALTRSSYEQYF.